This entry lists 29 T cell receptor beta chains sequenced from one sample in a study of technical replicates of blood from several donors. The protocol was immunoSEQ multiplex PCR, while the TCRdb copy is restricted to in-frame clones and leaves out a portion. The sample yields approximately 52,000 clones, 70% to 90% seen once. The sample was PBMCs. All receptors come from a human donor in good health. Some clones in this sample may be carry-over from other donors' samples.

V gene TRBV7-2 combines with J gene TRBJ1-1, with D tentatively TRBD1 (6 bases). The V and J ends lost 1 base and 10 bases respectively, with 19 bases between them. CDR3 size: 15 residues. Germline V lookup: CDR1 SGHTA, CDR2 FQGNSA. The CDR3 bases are TGTGCCAGCAGCTTAGAACAGGGCGATATGCTACGAGCTTTCTTT. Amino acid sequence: CASSLEQGDMLRAFF.

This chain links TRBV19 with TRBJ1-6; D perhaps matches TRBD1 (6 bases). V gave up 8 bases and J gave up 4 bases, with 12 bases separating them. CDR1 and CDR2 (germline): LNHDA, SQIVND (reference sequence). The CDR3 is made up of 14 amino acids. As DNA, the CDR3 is TGTGCCAGTGCAAACAGGGAATATAATTCACCCCTCCACTTT. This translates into CASANREYNSPLHF.

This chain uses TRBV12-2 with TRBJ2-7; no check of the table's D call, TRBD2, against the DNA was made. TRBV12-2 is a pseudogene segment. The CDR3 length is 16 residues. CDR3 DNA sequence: TGTGCAAGTCGCTCTTGCCGACTAGCGGGAGCCTACGAGCAGTACTTC. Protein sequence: CASRSCRLAGAYEQYF.

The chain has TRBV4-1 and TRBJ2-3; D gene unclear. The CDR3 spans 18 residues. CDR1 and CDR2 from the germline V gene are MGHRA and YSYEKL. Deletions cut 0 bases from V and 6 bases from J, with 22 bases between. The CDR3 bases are TGCGCCAGCAGCCAAGAGTACACCGGCGGCCTGCAAATGGATACGCAGTATTTT. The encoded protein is CASSQEYTGGLQMDTQYF.

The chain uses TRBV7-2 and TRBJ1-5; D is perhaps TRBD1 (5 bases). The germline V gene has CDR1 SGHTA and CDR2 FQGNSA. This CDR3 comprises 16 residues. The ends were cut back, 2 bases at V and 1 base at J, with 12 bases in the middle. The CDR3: CASSLFPSGSNQPQHF. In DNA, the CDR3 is TGTGCCAGCAGCTTATTCCCTTCAGGGAGCAATCAGCCCCAGCATTTT.

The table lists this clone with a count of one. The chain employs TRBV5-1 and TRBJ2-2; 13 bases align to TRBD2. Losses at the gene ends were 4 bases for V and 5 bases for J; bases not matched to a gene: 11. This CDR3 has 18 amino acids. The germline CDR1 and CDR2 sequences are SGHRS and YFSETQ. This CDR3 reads CASSPNGLAGAGTGELFF. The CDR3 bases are TGCGCCAGCAGCCCGAACGGACTAGCGGGGGCTGGTACCGGGGAGCTGTTTTTT.

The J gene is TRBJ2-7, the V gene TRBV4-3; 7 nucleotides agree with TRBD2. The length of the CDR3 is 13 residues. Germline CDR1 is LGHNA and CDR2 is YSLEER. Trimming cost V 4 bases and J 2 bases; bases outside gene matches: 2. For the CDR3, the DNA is TGCGCCAGCAGCCGCGGGACTACCTACGAGCAGTACTTC. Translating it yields CASSRGTTYEQYF.

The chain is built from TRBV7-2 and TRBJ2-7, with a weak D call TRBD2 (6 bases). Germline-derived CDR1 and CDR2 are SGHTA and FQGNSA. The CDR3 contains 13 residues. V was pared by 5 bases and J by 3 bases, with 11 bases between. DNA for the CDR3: TGTGCCAGCAGCCCAGGGACTTTCTACGAGCAGTACTTC. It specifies CASSPGTFYEQYF.

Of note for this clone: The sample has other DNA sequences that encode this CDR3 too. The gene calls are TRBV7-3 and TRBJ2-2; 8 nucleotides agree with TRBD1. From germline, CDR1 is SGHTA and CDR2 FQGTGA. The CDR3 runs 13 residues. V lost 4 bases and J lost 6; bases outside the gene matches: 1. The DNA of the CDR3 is TGTGCCAGCAGCTCGACAGGGGCCGGGGAGCTGTTTTTT. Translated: CASSSTGAGELFF.

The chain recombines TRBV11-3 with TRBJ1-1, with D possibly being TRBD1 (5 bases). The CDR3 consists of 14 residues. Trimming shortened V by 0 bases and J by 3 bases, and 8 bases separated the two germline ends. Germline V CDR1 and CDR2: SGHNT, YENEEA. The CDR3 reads CASSLEGDYTEAFF. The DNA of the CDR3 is TGTGCCAGCAGCTTAGAGGGGGACTACACTGAAGCTTTCTTT.

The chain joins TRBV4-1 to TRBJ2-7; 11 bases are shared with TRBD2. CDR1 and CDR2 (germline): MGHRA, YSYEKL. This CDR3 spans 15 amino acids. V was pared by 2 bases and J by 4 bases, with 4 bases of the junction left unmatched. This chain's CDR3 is CASSQPGLAEYEQYF. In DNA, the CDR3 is TGCGCCAGCAGCCAACCGGGACTAGCGGAGTACGAGCAGTACTTC.

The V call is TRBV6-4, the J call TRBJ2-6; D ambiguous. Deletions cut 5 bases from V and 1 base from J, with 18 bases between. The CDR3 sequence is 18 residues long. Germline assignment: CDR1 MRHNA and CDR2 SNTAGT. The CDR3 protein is CASSRYSGSQSGANVLTF. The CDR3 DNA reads TGTGCCAGCAGTAGATACAGTGGTTCCCAGTCTGGGGCCAACGTCCTGACTTTC.

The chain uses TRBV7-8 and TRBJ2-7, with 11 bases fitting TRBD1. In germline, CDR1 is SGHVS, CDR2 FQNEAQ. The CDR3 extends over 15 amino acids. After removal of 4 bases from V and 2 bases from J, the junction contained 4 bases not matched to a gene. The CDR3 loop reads CASSYRTGGTYEQYF. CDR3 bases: TGTGCCAGCAGCTATCGGACAGGGGGCACCTACGAGCAGTACTTC.

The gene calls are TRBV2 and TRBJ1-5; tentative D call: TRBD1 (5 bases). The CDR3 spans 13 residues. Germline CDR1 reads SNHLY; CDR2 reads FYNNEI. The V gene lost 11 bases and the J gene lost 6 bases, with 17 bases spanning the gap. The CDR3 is CAGGEGRGQPQHF. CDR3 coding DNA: TGTGCCGGGGGGGAAGGTAGGGGTCAGCCCCAGCATTTT.

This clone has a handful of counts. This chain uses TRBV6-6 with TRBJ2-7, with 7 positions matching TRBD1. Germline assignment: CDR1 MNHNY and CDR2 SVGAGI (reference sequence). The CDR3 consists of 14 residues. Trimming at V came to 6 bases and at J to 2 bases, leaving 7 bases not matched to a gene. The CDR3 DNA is TGTGCCAGCAGGGGACAGAGTAAAACCTACGAGCAGTACTTC. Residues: CASRGQSKTYEQYF.

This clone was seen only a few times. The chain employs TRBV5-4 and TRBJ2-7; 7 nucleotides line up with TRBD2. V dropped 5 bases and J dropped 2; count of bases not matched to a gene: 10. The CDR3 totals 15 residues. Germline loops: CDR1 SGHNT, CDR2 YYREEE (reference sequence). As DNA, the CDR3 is TGTGCCAGCAGTGTGGTAGGGAGCGGGACCTACGAGCAGTACTTC. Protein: CASSVVGSGTYEQYF.

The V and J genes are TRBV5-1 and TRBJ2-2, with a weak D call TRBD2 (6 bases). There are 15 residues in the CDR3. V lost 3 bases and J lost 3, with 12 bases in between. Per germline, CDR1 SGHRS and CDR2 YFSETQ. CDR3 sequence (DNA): TGCGCCAGCAGCTCCCAGAGCGGGTACACCGGGGAGCTGTTTTTT. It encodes CASSSQSGYTGELFF.

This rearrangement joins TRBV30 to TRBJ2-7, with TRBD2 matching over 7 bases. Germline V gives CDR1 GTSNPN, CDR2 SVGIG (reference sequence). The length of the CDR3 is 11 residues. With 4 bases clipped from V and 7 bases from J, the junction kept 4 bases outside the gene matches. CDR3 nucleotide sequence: TGTGCCTGGAACACCGGGGGGGAGCAGTACTTC. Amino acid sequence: CAWNTGGEQYF. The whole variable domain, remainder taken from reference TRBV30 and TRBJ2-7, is SQTIHQWPATLVQPVGSPLSLECTVEGTSNPNLYWYRQAAGRGLQLLFYSVGIGQISSEVPQNLSASRPQDRQFILSSKKLLLSDSGFYLCAWNTGGEQYFGPGTRLTVT.

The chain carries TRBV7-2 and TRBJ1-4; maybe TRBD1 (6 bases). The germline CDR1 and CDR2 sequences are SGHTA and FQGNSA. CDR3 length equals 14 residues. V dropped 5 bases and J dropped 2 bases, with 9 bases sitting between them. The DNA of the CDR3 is TGTGCCAGCAGCCCGCAGGGGACTAATGAAAAACTGTTTTTT. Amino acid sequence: CASSPQGTNEKLFF.

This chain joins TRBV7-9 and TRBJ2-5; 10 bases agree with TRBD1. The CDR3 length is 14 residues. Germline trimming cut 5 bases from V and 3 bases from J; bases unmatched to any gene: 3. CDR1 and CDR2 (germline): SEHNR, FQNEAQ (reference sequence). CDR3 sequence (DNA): TGTGCCAGCAGCACCGGGACAGGGGAAGAGACCCAGTACTTC. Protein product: CASSTGTGEETQYF.

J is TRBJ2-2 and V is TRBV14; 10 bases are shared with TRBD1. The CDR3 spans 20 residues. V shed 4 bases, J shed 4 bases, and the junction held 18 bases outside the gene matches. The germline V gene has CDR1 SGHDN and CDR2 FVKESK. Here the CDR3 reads CASSLTDPGTGEGRTGELFF. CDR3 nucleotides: TGTGCCAGCAGCCTGACCGATCCCGGGACAGGGGAAGGTCGCACCGGGGAGCTGTTTTTT.

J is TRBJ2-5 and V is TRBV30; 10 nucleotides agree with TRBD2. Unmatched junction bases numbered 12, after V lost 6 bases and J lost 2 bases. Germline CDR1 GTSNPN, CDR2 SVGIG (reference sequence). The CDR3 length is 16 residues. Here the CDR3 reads CACGGEVAGGQETQYF. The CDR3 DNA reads TGTGCCTGCGGGGGGGAGGTAGCGGGAGGACAAGAGACCCAGTACTTC.

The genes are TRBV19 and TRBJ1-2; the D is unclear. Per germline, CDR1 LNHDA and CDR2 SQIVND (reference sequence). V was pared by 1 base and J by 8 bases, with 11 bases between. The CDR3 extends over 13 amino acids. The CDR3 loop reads CASSIVWSLGYTF. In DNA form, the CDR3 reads TGTGCCAGTAGTATAGTATGGAGTCTAGGCTACACCTTC.

CDR3 residues: CASSSGGTGAIETQYF. The DNA for the CDR3 is TGTGCCAGCAGCTCCGGGGGGACAGGGGCTATCGAGACCCAGTACTTC. The chain uses TRBV5-4 and TRBJ2-5; 10 nucleotides agree with TRBD1. After removal of 3 bases from V and 5 bases from J, the junction contained 10 bases not matched to a gene. Looked up from germline, CDR1 is SGHNT and CDR2 is YYREEE (reference sequence). The CDR3 contains 16 residues. The full variable domain, in which reference TRBV5-4 and TRBJ2-5 provide the parts outside the CDR3, is ETGVTQSPTHLIKTRGQQVTLRCSSQSGHNTVSWYQQALGQGPQFIFQYYREEENGRGNFPPRFSGLQFPNYSSELNVNALELDDSALYLCASSSGGTGAIETQYFGPGTRLLVL.

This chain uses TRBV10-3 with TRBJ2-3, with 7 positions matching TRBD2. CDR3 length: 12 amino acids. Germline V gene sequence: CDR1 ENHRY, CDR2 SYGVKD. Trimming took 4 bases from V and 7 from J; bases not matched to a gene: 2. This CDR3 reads CAISGEGHTQYF. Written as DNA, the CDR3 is TGTGCCATCAGTGGGGAGGGGCATACGCAGTATTTT.

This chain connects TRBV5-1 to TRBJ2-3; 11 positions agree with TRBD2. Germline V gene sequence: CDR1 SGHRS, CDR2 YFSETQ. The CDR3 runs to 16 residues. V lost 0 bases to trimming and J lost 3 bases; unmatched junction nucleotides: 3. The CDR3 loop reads CASSLGASGGTDTQYF. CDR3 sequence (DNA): TGCGCCAGCAGCTTGGGGGCTAGCGGGGGGACAGATACGCAGTATTTT.

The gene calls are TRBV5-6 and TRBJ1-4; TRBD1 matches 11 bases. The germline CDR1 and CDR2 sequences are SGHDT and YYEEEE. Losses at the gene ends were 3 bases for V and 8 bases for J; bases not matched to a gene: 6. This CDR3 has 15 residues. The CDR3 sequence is CASSSWTGGREKLFF. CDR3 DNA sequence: TGTGCCAGCAGCTCCTGGACAGGGGGCAGGGAAAAACTGTTTTTT.

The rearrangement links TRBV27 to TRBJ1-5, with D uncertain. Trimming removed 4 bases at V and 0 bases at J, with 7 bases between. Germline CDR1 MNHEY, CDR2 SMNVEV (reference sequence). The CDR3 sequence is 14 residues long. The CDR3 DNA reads TGTGCCAGCAGTTCCATTCATAGCAATCAGCCCCAGCATTTT. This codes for CASSSIHSNQPQHF.

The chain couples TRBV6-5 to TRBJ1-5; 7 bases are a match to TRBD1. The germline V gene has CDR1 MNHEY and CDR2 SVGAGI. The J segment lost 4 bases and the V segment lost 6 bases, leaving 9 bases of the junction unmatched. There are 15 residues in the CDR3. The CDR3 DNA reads TGTGCCAGCAGCCCCCGGGACAGACAAAATCAGCCCCAGCATTTT. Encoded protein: CASSPRDRQNQPQHF.